Listed here are 8 T cell receptor beta chains from one sample, sequenced in a study of OX40 agonist ivuxolimab in advanced cancers. Data came from immunoSEQ multiplex PCR; TCRdb stores just in-frame clones and leaves some out. The table has about 71,000 clones, 84% seen once. The specimen comprised CD4+ or CD8+ T cells sorted from blood, sampled in a trial of the OX40 agonist ivuxolimab. The receptors were sampled from an adult with an advanced solid tumor such as melanoma, head and neck, liver or kidney cancer.

The chain employs TRBV6-5 and TRBJ2-5, with D possibly TRBD2 on 8 matching bases. TRBJ2-7 explains the end of the DNA better; the J call may be wrong. Germline V lookup: CDR1 MNHEY, CDR2 SVGAGI. This CDR3 region has 14 residues. CDR3 in amino acids: CASRPGGGGYEQYF. In nucleotides, the CDR3 is TGTGCCAGCAGACCGGGAGGGGGCGGGTACGAGCAGTACTTC.

This chain links TRBV7-2 with TRBJ2-5, with 10 bases matching TRBD1. Germline CDR1 SGHTA, CDR2 FQGNSA. The CDR3 length is 15 residues. The J segment lost 5 bases and the V segment lost 1 base, leaving 4 bases of the junction unmatched. For the CDR3, the DNA is TGTGCCAGCAGCTTAGGGGGACAGGGGTGGGAGACCCAGTACTTC. Its translation: CASSLGGQGWETQYF.

The gene calls are TRBV21-1 and TRBJ1-5. TRBV21-1 is deemed a pseudogene. This CDR3 is 15 amino acids long. DNA for the CDR3: TGTGCCAGCAGCCCACGAGGCTTTGGAAATCAGCCCCAGCATTTT. This encodes CASSPRGFGNQPQHF.

The chain employs TRBV7-2 and TRBJ2-7; the D gene is possibly TRBD2 (7 bases). Trimming stripped 0 bases from V and 7 bases from J, with 13 bases between. CDR1 and CDR2 (germline): SGHTA, FQGNSA. The CDR3 runs to 14 residues. CDR3 DNA sequence: TGTGCCAGCAGCTTAGCGGCGGGGGCGGGGGAGCAGTACTTC. Translated: CASSLAAGAGEQYF.

The chain recombines TRBV7-9 with TRBJ2-7; D not certain. CDR1 is SEHNR and CDR2 is FQNEAQ in the germline V gene (reference sequence). V lost 2 bases and J lost 2, with 7 bases in between. This CDR3 region has 13 residues. CDR3 loop: CASSLPGPYEQYF. The DNA of the CDR3 is TGTGCCAGCAGCTTACCAGGACCCTACGAGCAGTACTTC.

The chain couples TRBV30 to TRBJ2-3; D is undetermined. Trimming took off 0 bases at V and 4 bases at J, with 8 bases between the two ends. This CDR3 contains 13 residues. Germline V gives CDR1 GTSNPN, CDR2 SVGIG (reference sequence). This CDR3 is CAWSVGRSDTQYF. The DNA for the CDR3 is TGTGCCTGGAGTGTAGGGCGGTCAGATACGCAGTATTTT.

This chain connects TRBV7-2 to TRBJ2-2; D possibly corresponds to TRBD2 (5 bases). V lost 4 bases to trimming and J lost 0 bases, with 6 bases between them. Germline V gene sequence: CDR1 SGHTA, CDR2 FQGNSA. The CDR3 runs 14 residues. In nucleotides, the CDR3 is TGTGCCAGCAGCTGGGGAGCGAACACCGGGGAGCTGTTTTTT. It encodes CASSWGANTGELFF.

The rearrangement uses TRBV18 and TRBJ2-3, with D perhaps TRBD2 (6 bases). This CDR3 is built from 15 residues. V lost 0 bases and J lost 0, with 7 bases in between. Germline CDR1 is KGHSH and CDR2 is LQKENI. The CDR3 sequence: CASSPPSGSTDTQYF. In DNA, the CDR3 is TGTGCCAGCTCACCACCTAGCGGTAGCACAGATACGCAGTATTTT.